This T cell receptor beta chain was captured by sequencing in a study of T-cell memory formation after mild COVID-19. Turning to the study itself: Most TCR clusters belonged to a single donor.

With regard to this clonotype: Its antigen is currently unknown.

Study-wide results and limits: Later expanders leaned CD4+, whereas day 15 to 85 contracting clones were balanced CD4/CD8.

TCR alpha and TCR beta cDNA libraries with sample barcodes and UMIs came from 5'RACE using constant-segment primers. Each CDR3 protein gets one entry after TCRdb re-called the 5' RACE reads with MiXCR. The sample contains some 300,000 distinct CDR3 sequences, roughly 19% of which appear only once. CDR3 length: 19 residues. Trimming left V 6 bases short and J 6 bases short, with 29 bases between. Germline V CDR1 and CDR2: MNHEY, SMNVEV (reference sequence). This sequence originates from a man aged 18 to 29 who had mild COVID-19 (a few samples of this study predate the infection). Cell type and time point are not known. The chain has TRBV27 and TRBJ2-2; possibly TRBD1 or TRBD2 for D (5 bases each). Source material: PBMCs or a T cell subset sorted from them (not recorded which). CDR3 sequence reads: CASRHRDPTYSGSAGELFF. The CDR3 coding sequence is TGTGCCAGCAGACACCGGGACCCTACTTACAGCGGTTCCGCCGGGGAGCTGTTTTTT.